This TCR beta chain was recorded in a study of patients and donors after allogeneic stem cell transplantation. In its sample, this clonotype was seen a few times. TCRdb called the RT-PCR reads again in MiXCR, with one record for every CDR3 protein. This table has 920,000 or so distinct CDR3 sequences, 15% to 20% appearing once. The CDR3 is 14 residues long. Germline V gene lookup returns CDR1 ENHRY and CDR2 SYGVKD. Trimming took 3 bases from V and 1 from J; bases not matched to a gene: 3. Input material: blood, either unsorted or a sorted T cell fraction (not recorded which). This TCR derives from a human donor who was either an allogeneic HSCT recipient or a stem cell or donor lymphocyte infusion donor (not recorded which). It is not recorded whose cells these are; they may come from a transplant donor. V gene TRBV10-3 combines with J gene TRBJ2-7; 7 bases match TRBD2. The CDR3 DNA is TGTGCCATCAGTGATGGGGGGGGTTCCTACGAGCAGTACTTC. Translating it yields CAISDGGGSYEQYF.